This entry describes one T cell receptor beta chain. This sample is drawn from a study of PD-L1 blockade in urothelial cancer. As for the study in general: Treatment start was followed by blood analysis at 3 weeks (second dose) and again at 6 weeks.

Spiking of synthetic TCR analog templates was performed in each PCR. The assay was immunoSEQ multiplex PCR, and TCRdb's table has in-frame clones only and misses some. Altogether fewer than 65,000 clones are present, about 86% being singletons, with the ten largest covering 3% to 4%. Time point denoted: pretreatment peripheral blood. This material consisted of PBMCs, taken around atezolizumab (anti-PD-L1) treatment. The source of this sequence is a man aged 70 or older with urothelial cancer.

CDR3 coding DNA: TGTGCCAGCGGGAGAAGAGGAGTTGGGCAAGAGACCCAGTACTTC. Translation: CASGRRGVGQETQYF. V usage is TRBV2 and J usage is TRBJ2-5; weak D call: TRBD2 (5 bases). The CDR3 extends over 15 amino acids. In germline, CDR1 is SNHLY, CDR2 FYNNEI. V lost 8 bases and J lost 2, with 18 bases in between.